The 10 T cell receptor beta chains in this list originate from one sample, sequenced in a study of T cells in Graves' hyperthyroidism and ophthalmopathy. RNA transcripts provided the source from which TCR beta CDR3 regions were amplified. HTBI primers were employed in a first-round RT-PCR of the TCR CDR3. TCRdb re-analysed the multiplex PCR reads in MiXCR, keeping a single row per CDR3 protein. The top ten hold about 18% of the sample, which has about 500,000 distinct CDR3 sequences, roughly a sixth seen once. Input material: blood. Receptor source: a woman between 18 and 29 years old with Graves' hyperthyroidism.

The chain has TRBV20-1 and TRBJ2-2; 13 bases fit TRBD2. CDR1 and CDR2 from the germline V gene are DFQATT and SNEGSKA (reference sequence). The CDR3 totals 16 residues. V shed 5 bases, J shed 4 bases, and the junction held 7 bases outside the gene matches. This chain's CDR3 is CSASGLAGVGTGELFF. The CDR3 DNA is TGCAGTGCTTCCGGACTAGCGGGAGTGGGCACCGGGGAGCTGTTTTTT.

The sample holds many counts of this clonotype. The CDR3 loop is CASSEIQGVNYGYTF. The DNA of the CDR3 is TGTGCCAGCAGTGAGATACAGGGAGTTAACTATGGCTACACCTTC. The chain links TRBV6-1 to TRBJ1-2; perhaps TRBD1 as D (6 bases). Germline loops: CDR1 MNHNS, CDR2 SASEGT. CDR3 length equals 15 residues. V was shortened by 3 bases and J by 1 base, with 12 bases between the two germline ends.

The V call is TRBV20-1, the J call TRBJ2-4; TRBD1 or TRBD2 may be the D gene (6 bases each). Germline-derived CDR1 and CDR2 are DFQATT and SNEGSKA (reference sequence). V lost 6 bases and J 12 bases, leaving 27 bases between the germline ends. The CDR3 consists of 15 residues. CDR3 in DNA: TGCAGTGCATACGGGGGCGGAGGGGGGTCGGCGACTCAGTACTTC. It specifies CSAYGGGGGSATQYF.

This clonotype was observed many times. V usage is TRBV7-9 and J usage is TRBJ2-7; possible D gene TRBD1, 5 bases. The CDR3 totals 17 residues. V was cut by 4 bases and J by 2 bases, with 21 bases left in between. Germline V gives CDR1 SEHNR, CDR2 FQNEAQ (reference sequence). The CDR3 bases are TGTGCCAGCAGCTATAACTCAGGGCCCGTCAATCCCTACGAGCAGTACTTC. Protein product: CASSYNSGPVNPYEQYF.

This clonotype was counted many times. The rearrangement links TRBV20-1 to TRBJ2-7; D might be TRBD2 (5 bases). CDR3 size: 13 residues. CDR1 and CDR2 from the germline V gene are DFQATT and SNEGSKA (reference sequence). V was pared by 5 bases and J by 6 bases, with 17 bases between. The CDR3 region has the DNA TGCAGTGCTCGCCAACTAGGACTGGGCGAGCAGTACTTC. It specifies CSARQLGLGEQYF.

This clonotype has only a few counts. This sequence joins TRBV7-3 and TRBJ1-2; D is ambiguous. In germline, CDR1 is SGHTA, CDR2 FQGTGA. The CDR3 sequence is 14 residues long. Between the trimmed V and J ends, which lost 5 bases and 7 bases, there was a span of 17 bases. CDR3 nucleotides: TGTGCCAGCAGCCTCGGGCACGGGCCCAGTGGCTACACCTTC. Its protein product is CASSLGHGPSGYTF.

The table lists this clonotype with many counts. This rearrangement joins TRBV10-2 to TRBJ2-5; D unclear. Trimming stripped 4 bases from V and 5 bases from J, with 17 bases between. Germline values: CDR1 WSHSY, CDR2 SAAADI. This CDR3 is built from 15 residues. The CDR3 spells CASSGYRTTLETQYF. The CDR3 bases are TGCGCCAGCAGTGGGTACCGAACCACCTTGGAGACCCAGTACTTC.

This clonotype has at least ten counts. The chain is built from TRBV11-1 and TRBJ2-3; 9 bases agree with TRBD2. V lost 2 bases to trimming and J lost 6 bases; unmatched junction nucleotides: 3. The germline V gene has CDR1 SGHAT and CDR2 FQDESV (reference sequence). The CDR3 length is 14 residues. CDR3 sequence: CASSLSSGGDTQYF. Here the CDR3 DNA reads TGTGCCAGCAGCTTAAGTAGCGGGGGTGATACGCAGTATTTT.

In this sample, this clonotype turned up many times. The chain carries TRBV7-3 and TRBJ2-3, with D possibly matching TRBD1 (5 bases). The CDR3 sequence is 15 residues long. Deletions cut 1 base from V and 2 bases from J, with 10 bases between. Germline V lookup: CDR1 SGHTA, CDR2 FQGTGA. CDR3 nucleotide sequence: TGTGCCAGCAGCTTAAATCCAGGGAACACAGATACGCAGTATTTT. This codes for CASSLNPGNTDTQYF. Full variable domain (outside the CDR3, taken from reference TRBV7-3 and TRBJ2-3): GAGVSQTPSNKVTEKGKYVELRCDPISGHTALYWYRQSLGQGPEFLIYFQGTGAADDSGLPNDRFFAVRPEGSVSTLKIQRTERGDSAVYLCASSLNPGNTDTQYFGPGTRLTVL.

The chain has TRBV20-1 and TRBJ2-7, with 7 bases lining up with TRBD1. The CDR3 sequence is 13 residues long. Germline V gene lookup returns CDR1 DFQATT and CDR2 SNEGSKA (reference sequence). Trimming removed 7 bases from V and 1 base from J; junction bases left unmatched: 7. The CDR3 loop is CSVLRDRSYEQYF. The CDR3 DNA is TGCAGTGTCCTCCGGGACAGATCCTACGAGCAGTACTTC.